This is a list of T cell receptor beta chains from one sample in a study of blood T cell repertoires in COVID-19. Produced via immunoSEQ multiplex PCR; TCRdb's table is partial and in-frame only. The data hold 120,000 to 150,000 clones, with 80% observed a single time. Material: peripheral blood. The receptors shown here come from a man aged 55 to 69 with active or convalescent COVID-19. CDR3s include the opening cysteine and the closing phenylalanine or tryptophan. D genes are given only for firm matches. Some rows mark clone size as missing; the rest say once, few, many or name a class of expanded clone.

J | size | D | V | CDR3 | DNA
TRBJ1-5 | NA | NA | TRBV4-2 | CASSPGGGQPQHF | TGTGCCAGCAGCCCCGGAGGAGGCCAGCCCCAGCATTTT
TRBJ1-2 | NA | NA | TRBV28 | CASSWQGRGYGYTF | TGTGCCAGCAGTTGGCAGGGGCGCGGCTATGGCTACACCTTC
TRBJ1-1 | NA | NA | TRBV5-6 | CASSLLNSIMNTEAFF | TGTGCCAGCAGCTTGTTAAACAGTATAATGAACACTGAAGCTTTCTTT
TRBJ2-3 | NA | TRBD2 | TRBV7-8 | CASSLRAGGSTDTQYF | TGTGCCAGCAGCTTAAGAGCGGGAGGGAGCACAGATACGCAGTATTTT
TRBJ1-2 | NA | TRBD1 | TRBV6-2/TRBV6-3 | CASSRDGTGGRAYGYTF | TGTGCCAGCAGCCGAGACGGGACAGGGGGCCGGGCCTATGGCTACACCTTC
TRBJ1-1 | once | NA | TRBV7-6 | CASSPGLYTEAFF | TGTGCCAGCAGTCCCGGTTTGTACACTGAAGCTTTCTTT
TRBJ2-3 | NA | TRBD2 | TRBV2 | CASSRLADSTDTQYF | TGTGCCAGCTCAAGACTAGCGGACAGCACAGATACGCAGTATTTT
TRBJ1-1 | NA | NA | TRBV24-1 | CATSLGGNTEAFF | TGTGCCACCAGTCTAGGGGGTAACACTGAAGCTTTCTTT
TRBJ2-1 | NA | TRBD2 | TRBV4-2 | CASSQGLAGGTKFF | TGTGCCAGCAGCCAAGGACTAGCGGGAGGGACGAAGTTCTTC
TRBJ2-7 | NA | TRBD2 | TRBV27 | CASSLSYSGRGYEQYF | TGTGCCAGCAGTTTATCATATAGCGGGCGGGGTTACGAGCAGTACTTC
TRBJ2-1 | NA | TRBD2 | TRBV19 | CASMDGRGYNEQFF | TGTGCCAGTATGGACGGGAGGGGGTACAATGAGCAGTTCTTC
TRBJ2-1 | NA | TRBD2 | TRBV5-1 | CASSLTSGSNEQFF | TGCGCCAGCAGCTTGACTAGCGGGAGCAATGAGCAGTTCTTC
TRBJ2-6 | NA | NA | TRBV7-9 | CASSPSGSGANVLTF | TGTGCCAGCAGCCCCTCGGGCTCTGGGGCCAACGTCCTGACTTTC
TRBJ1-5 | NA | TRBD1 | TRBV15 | CATREPGTGINQPQHF | TGTGCCACCAGAGAGCCCGGGACAGGGATCAATCAGCCCCAGCATTTT
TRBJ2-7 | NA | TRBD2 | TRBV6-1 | CASSPTSAHEQYF | TGTGCCAGCAGTCCAACTAGCGCTCACGAGCAGTACTTC
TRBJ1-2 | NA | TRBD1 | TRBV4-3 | CASSQAPPGVPGGSSYGYTF | TGCGCCAGCAGCCAAGCCCCCCCCGGCGTGCCAGGGGGCTCAAGCTATGGCTACACCTTC
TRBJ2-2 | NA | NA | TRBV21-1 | CASSKGRQGTSTGELFF | TGTGCCAGCAGCAAAGGCAGACAGGGGACGAGCACCGGGGAGCTGTTTTTT
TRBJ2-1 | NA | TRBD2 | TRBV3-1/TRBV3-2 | CASSQVWGGDHPSDYNEQFF | TGTGCCAGCAGCCAAGTGTGGGGGGGGGACCACCCCTCCGACTACAATGAGCAGTTCTTC
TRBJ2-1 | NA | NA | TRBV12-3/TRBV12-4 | CASSLAAGPWFF | TGTGCCAGCAGTTTAGCGGCGGGGCCTTGGTTCTTC
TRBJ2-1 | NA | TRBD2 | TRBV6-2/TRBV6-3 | CASSRLGGVNEQFF | TGTGCCAGCAGCCGACTGGGGGGGGTTAATGAGCAGTTCTTC
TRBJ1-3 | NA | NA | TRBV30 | CAWRGGAPGNTIYF | TGTGCCTGGAGAGGGGGGGCCCCTGGAAACACCATATATTTT
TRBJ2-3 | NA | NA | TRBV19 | CASTSPGKGYTDTQYF | TGTGCCAGTACCTCCCCAGGGAAGGGTTACACAGATACGCAGTATTTT
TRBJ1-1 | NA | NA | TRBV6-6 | CASETATNTEAFF | TGTGCCAGTGAGACAGCCACGAACACTGAAGCTTTCTTT
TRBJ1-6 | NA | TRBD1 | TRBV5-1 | CASSSDRGFSPLHF | TGCGCCAGCAGTTCCGACAGGGGGTTTTCACCCCTCCACTTT
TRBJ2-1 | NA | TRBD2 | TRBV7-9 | CASSSPGRGRAEAEQFF | TGTGCCAGCAGCTCCCCAGGGCGGGGGAGGGCCGAGGCTGAGCAGTTCTTC
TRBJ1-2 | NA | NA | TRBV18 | CASSRDLGDYGYTF | TGTGCCAGCTCGCGGGACCTAGGGGACTATGGCTACACCTTC
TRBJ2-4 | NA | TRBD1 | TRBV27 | CASRGRGQVDIQYF | TGTGCCAGCCGAGGGAGAGGACAGGTCGACATTCAGTACTTC
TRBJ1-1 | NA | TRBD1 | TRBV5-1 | CASSPEGQPNTEAFF | TGCGCCAGCAGCCCGGAGGGACAGCCAAACACTGAAGCTTTCTTT
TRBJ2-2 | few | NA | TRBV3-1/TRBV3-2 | CASSQGGLNTGELFF | TGTGCCAGCAGCCAAGGCGGGCTGAACACCGGGGAGCTGTTTTTT
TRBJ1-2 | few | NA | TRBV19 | CASSIGVPGNYGYTF | TGTGCCAGTAGTATTGGGGTCCCAGGGAACTATGGCTACACCTTC
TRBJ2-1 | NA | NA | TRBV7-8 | CASRPGLPDYNEQFF | TGTGCCAGCAGACCGGGACTTCCGGATTACAATGAGCAGTTCTTC
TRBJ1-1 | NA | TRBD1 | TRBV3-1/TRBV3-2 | CASSQTNRGKNTEAFF | TGTGCCAGCAGCCAAACTAACAGGGGGAAGAACACTGAAGCTTTCTTT
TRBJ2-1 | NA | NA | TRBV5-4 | CASSKAAAHGGEQFF | TGTGCCAGCAGCAAAGCCGCGGCACATGGTGGTGAGCAGTTCTTC
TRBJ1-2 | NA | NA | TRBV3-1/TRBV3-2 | CASSLRAQGGYTF | TGTGCCAGCAGCCTCCGGGCCCAGGGGGGCTACACCTTC
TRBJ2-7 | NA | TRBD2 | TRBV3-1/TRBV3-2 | CASSQYSGSAYEQYF | TGTGCCAGCAGCCAATATAGCGGGAGCGCCTACGAGCAGTACTTC
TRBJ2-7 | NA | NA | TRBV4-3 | CASSQVWGLPYEQYF | TGCGCCAGCAGCCAAGTTTGGGGCCTACCCTACGAGCAGTACTTC
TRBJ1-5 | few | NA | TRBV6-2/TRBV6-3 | CASSSSAWTSNQPQHF | TGTGCCAGCAGTTCCTCGGCGTGGACAAGCAATCAGCCCCAGCATTTT
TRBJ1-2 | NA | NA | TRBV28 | CASSSVNNYGYTF | TGTGCCAGCAGTTCTGTAAATAACTATGGCTACACCTTC
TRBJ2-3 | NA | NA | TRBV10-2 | CASSESLGPRTDTQYF | TGCGCCAGCAGTGAGTCGTTGGGGCCCCGCACAGATACGCAGTATTTT